The TCR beta chain under discussion was sequenced for a study of T cells after yellow fever vaccination. Concerning this clonotype itself: Its antigen is unidentified.

In TCRdb, the 5' RACE reads were re-called with MiXCR into one record per CDR3 protein. The table has 450,000 to 650,000 distinct CDR3 sequences, around a fifth seen once; the top ten hold approximately 16%. Study-level points and caveats: Clones that expanded after primary vaccination mostly reappeared after the booster (roughly 97% CD4, about 89% CD8). One caveat is that FACS-sorted repertoires could contain abundant clonotypes contaminating from the bulk population.

Trimming left V 0 bases short and J 5 bases short, with 10 bases between. The CDR3 totals 15 residues. The sequenced sample was PBMCs, obtained roughly 20 days after the first yellow fever vaccination. The clonotype comes from a man aged 18-30 years who received the YFV17D yellow fever vaccine. V gene TRBV12-3 or TRBV12-4 combines with J gene TRBJ2-2; D call uncertain. CDR3 DNA sequence: TGTGCCAGCAGTTTAGCGCAGTCGGAGACCGGGGAGCTGTTTTTT. This translates into CASSLAQSETGELFF.